The rows below give T cell receptor beta chains drawn from one sample of a study of cytomegalovirus exposure and HLA in healthy donors. The protocol was immunoSEQ multiplex PCR, while the TCRdb copy is restricted to in-frame clones and leaves out a portion. In the table there are around 130,000 clones, 60% to 75% of which are singletons. Sequencing was done on a sample of PBMCs. The receptor source for this set is a woman in her 40s in good health and CMV-seropositive. Both conserved end residues are trimmed from each CDR3. D genes are given only for firm matches. Not every row has a clone size; where given, it reads once, few, many or a size class.

d_gene	v_gene	abundance	j_gene	CDR3aa
TRBD1	TRBV5-6	-	TRBJ1-2	ASSVGQGSSGYT
-	TRBV6-1	few	TRBJ2-7	ASSEFGLPYEQY
-	TRBV9	few	TRBJ1-3	ASSSQWRGSSGNTIY
-	TRBV5-1	few	TRBJ1-1	ASSLMLPGALGEDTEAF
-	TRBV7-2	few	TRBJ2-2	ASRLKTSAGAGELF
TRBD2	TRBV29-1	-	TRBJ2-1	SVQLAESSYNEQF
TRBD1	TRBV7-2	-	TRBJ2-2	ASSLVGQGVVGELF
TRBD2	TRBV4-2	-	TRBJ2-5	ASSQLIAGGSETQY
-	TRBV6-1	-	TRBJ1-6	ASRGRQINSPLH
TRBD1	TRBV12-5	-	TRBJ1-1	ASDVIRDRDYSNTEAF
-	TRBV20-1	-	TRBJ2-7	SAPRGYEQY
-	TRBV5-1	-	TRBJ2-2	ASSFSPNTGELF
-	TRBV2	-	TRBJ1-2	ASASQSLYGYT
-	TRBV19	-	TRBJ1-2	ASSFPSMAGNYGYT
-	TRBV5-1	once	TRBJ1-1	ASSSITVTEAF
-	TRBV7-9	-	TRBJ2-1	ASEGQQTYNEQF
-	TRBV7-3	-	TRBJ1-1	ASSPILDSEAF
-	TRBV19	once	TRBJ1-3	ATSGQHSGNTIY
TRBD1	TRBV4-3	-	TRBJ2-1	ASSQNRGNEQF
-	TRBV27	-	TRBJ1-5	ASSLWASALLQH
TRBD1	TRBV7-6	-	TRBJ1-1	ASSPQGGQVFTEAF
-	TRBV7-9	few	TRBJ1-1	ASSAPGGVNTEAF
-	TRBV28	-	TRBJ1-3	ASSLSQLPGNTIY
TRBD1	TRBV9	-	TRBJ1-2	ASSLQGAGGYT
-	TRBV18	-	TRBJ1-2	ASSPPSDDSSYGYT
-	TRBV19	few	TRBJ1-5	ASSNQGFNQPQH
TRBD2	TRBV6-6	few	TRBJ2-5	ASSTSAGGPETQY
TRBD1	TRBV10-3	-	TRBJ1-5	AISGTGRGNQPQH
TRBD2	TRBV6-5	few	TRBJ2-1	ASSYSILAGGNEQF
-	TRBV28	-	TRBJ1-2	ASSSSGPLHWGYT
-	TRBV6-5	once	TRBJ1-5	ASRKGVGNQPQH
-	TRBV13	-	TRBJ2-1	ASSLPGGNEQF
TRBD1	TRBV4-3	-	TRBJ1-2	ASSHLTGYYGYT
-	TRBV2	-	TRBJ2-3	ASSERALPDTQY
-	TRBV30	-	TRBJ1-5	ACFTGYNQPQH
TRBD1	TRBV28	few	TRBJ2-5	ASSKNRGRQETQY
-	TRBV10-3	-	TRBJ2-7	AISESQESYEQY
-	TRBV6-5	once	TRBJ2-1	ASSPLALGNEQF
-	TRBV29-1	-	TRBJ1-1	SVKPRATEAF
-	TRBV7-9	once	TRBJ1-4	ASSPIVRYEKLF
-	TRBV18	-	TRBJ1-4	ASSPGRAQEKLF
TRBD2	TRBV5-4	-	TRBJ2-2	ASSLAGASGSHGELF
TRBD1	TRBV28	-	TRBJ1-4	ASSLSGQGVAKLF
TRBD2	TRBV7-2	-	TRBJ2-7	ASSHGGGNEQY
TRBD1	TRBV7-9	-	TRBJ1-2	ASSTAQGGYGYT
-	TRBV6-5	-	TRBJ1-2	ASRLRVEDGYT
-	TRBV2	few	TRBJ1-2	ASSHEVDYGYT
TRBD1	TRBV9	-	TRBJ1-4	ASSVGAGGNEKLF
-	TRBV30	-	TRBJ2-1	AWSLTVSLV
TRBD1	TRBV7-9	-	TRBJ1-3	ASSLAPMTGASGNTIY
-	TRBV14	few	TRBJ1-6	ASSLISPELGSPLH
TRBD2	TRBV27	-	TRBJ2-1	ASSYLAGDGASYNEQF